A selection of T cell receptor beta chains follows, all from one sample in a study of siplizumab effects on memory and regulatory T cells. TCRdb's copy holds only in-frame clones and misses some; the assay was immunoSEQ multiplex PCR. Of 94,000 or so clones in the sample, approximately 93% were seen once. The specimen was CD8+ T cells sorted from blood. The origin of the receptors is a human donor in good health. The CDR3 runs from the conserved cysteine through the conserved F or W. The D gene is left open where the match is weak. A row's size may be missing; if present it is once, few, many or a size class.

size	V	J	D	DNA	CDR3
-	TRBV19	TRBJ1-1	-	TGTGCCAGTAGCAATACAGGGTCTACGGGAGCTTTCTTT	CASSNTGSTGAFF
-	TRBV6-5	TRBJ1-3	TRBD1	TGTGCCAGCAAATTTACAGGGGCTGGAAACACCATATATTTT	CASKFTGAGNTIYF
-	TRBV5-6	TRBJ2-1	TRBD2	TGTGCCAGCAGCTTGGCCGGCGGGAGCTCCTACAATGAGCAGTTCTTC	CASSLAGGSSYNEQFF
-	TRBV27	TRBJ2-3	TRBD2	TGTGCCAGCAGTGTCGGGACTAGCGTTATCACAGATACGCAGTATTTT	CASSVGTSVITDTQYF
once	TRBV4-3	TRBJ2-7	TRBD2	TGCGCCAGCAGCCTAATCCGGGAGGACTACGAGCAGTACTTC	CASSLIREDYEQYF
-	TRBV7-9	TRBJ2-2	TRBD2	TGTGCCAGCAGCTGGCCTTCCTTGTTGGCGGGGGACACCGGGGAGCTGTTTTTT	CASSWPSLLAGDTGELFF
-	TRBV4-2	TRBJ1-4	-	TGTGCCAGCAGCCAAGTTCCCAGGGAGACTTCAACTAATGAAAAACTGTTTTTT	CASSQVPRETSTNEKLFF
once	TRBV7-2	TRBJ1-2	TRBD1	TGTGCCAGCAGCTTAGCCCGGGACAGCGACTATGGCTACACCTTC	CASSLARDSDYGYTF
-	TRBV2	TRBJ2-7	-	TGTGCCAGCAGTGACCGCTACGAGCAGTACTTC	CASSDRYEQYF
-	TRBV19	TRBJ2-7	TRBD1	TGTGCCAGTGGGACAGGGATGTCGGCCGAGCAGTACTTC	CASGTGMSAEQYF
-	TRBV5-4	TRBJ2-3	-	TGTGCCAGCAGCTCCAGACCGTTCAAAACTTACACAGATACGCAGTATTTT	CASSSRPFKTYTDTQYF
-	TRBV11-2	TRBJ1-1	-	TGTGCCAGCAGCTTAGATCCTGGACACGGCTTAGCTTTCTTT	CASSLDPGHGLAFF
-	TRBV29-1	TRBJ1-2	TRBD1	TGCAGCGTTGGACAGGGCGACTATGGCTACACCTTC	CSVGQGDYGYTF
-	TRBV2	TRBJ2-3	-	TGTGCCAGCAGTTCGGGACACCTCACAGATACGCAGTATTTT	CASSSGHLTDTQYF
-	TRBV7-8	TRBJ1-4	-	TGTGCCAGCAGCTTAACACAGGGTCGGGAAAAACTGTTTTTT	CASSLTQGREKLFF
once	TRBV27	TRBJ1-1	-	TGTGCCAGCAGTTTAAGACGAGGACAGATGAACACTGAAGCTTTCTTT	CASSLRRGQMNTEAFF
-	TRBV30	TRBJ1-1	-	TGTGCCTGGAGTGTCGACAGTCAAAACACTGAAGCTTTCTTT	CAWSVDSQNTEAFF
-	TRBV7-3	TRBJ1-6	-	TGTGCCAGCAGCTTAACGGGTAGTAATTCACCCCTCCACTTT	CASSLTGSNSPLHF
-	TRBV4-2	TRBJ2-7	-	TGTGCCAGCAGCCAAGGGGACGAAGGCCACTCCTACGAGCAGTACTTC	CASSQGDEGHSYEQYF
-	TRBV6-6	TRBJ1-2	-	TGTGCCAGCAGTCTCACCCTCCGGACCACCGATGGCTACACCTTC	CASSLTLRTTDGYTF
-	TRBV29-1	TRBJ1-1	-	TGCAACGTTGTCGACACTGAAGCTTTCTTT	CNVVDTEAFF
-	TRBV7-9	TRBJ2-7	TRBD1	TGTGCCAGCAGCAATAAAATAGGACAGGGGAGTGGCGAGCAGTACTTC	CASSNKIGQGSGEQYF
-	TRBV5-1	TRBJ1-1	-	TGCGCCAGCGGGGGGCGGGAGAACACTGAAGCTTTCTTT	CASGGRENTEAFF
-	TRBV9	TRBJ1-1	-	TGTGCCAGCAGCGTAGAGGGCGGAAAGAACACTGAAGCTTTCTTT	CASSVEGGKNTEAFF
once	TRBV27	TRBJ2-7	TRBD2	TGTGCCTCCCGGACTAGCGGGGAAACCCACGAGCAGTACTTC	CASRTSGETHEQYF
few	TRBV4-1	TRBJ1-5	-	TGCGCCAGCAGCCAAGAGATCTCGGAGCCCCAGCATTTT	CASSQEISEPQHF
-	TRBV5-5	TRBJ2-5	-	TGTGCCAGCAGCATGCGGGGAAACCAAGAGACCCAGTACTTC	CASSMRGNQETQYF
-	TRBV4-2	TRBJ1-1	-	TGTGCCAGCAGCCAAGGATTTGACAGCATGAACACTGAAGCTTTCTTT	CASSQGFDSMNTEAFF
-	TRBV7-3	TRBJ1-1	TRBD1	TGTGCCAGCAGCTTCGACAGGGGAACTGAAGCTTTCTTT	CASSFDRGTEAFF
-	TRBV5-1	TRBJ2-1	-	TGCGCCAGCAGCTTGGCACAGAGCTCCTACAATGAGCAGTTCTTC	CASSLAQSSYNEQFF
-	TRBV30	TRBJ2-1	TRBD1	TGTGCCTGGAGTCCTGGACAGGGGGCCGCGGTGTGGAGCAATGAGCAGTTCTTC	CAWSPGQGAAVWSNEQFF
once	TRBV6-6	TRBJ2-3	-	TGTGCCAGCAATCAGCAGGGGCTCACAGATACGCAGTATTTT	CASNQQGLTDTQYF